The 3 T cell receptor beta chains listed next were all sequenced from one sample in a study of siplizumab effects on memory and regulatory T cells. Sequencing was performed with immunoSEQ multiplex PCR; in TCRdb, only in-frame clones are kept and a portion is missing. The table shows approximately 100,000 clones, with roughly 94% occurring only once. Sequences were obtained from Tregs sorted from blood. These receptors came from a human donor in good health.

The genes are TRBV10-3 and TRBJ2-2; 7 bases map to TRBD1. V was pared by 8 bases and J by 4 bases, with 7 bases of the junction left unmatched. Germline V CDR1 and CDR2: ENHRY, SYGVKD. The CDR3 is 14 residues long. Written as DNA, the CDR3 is TGTGCCATCCTTGAGGGGGCCGGCACCGGGGAGCTGTTTTTT. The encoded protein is CAILEGAGTGELFF.

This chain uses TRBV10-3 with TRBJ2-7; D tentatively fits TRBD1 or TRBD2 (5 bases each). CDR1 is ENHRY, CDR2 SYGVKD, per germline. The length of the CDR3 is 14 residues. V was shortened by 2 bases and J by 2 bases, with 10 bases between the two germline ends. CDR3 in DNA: TGTGCCATCAGTGAGGGGACGGGCCCCTACGAGCAGTACTTC. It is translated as CAISEGTGPYEQYF.

The CDR3 is CASSPHGTGVTDTQYF. CDR3 DNA: TGTGCCAGCAGCCCCCACGGGACAGGGGTCACAGATACGCAGTATTTT. The V call is TRBV11-2, the J call TRBJ2-3; 10 bases map to TRBD1. The CDR3 loop spans 16 amino acids. The V segment lost 5 bases and the J segment 2 bases; nucleotides outside the gene matches: 7. Per germline, CDR1 SGHAT and CDR2 FQNNGV.